This T cell receptor beta chain was profiled in a study of graft-versus-host responses after intestinal transplantation. Concerning this clone: The antigen remains undetermined.

Study-level points and caveats: Recipient bone marrow held GvH clones, some seen earlier in ileum or blood.

With V trimmed by 5 bases and J by 4 bases, 12 bases remained unmatched. The CDR3 consists of 17 residues. The germline CDR1 and CDR2 sequences are SGHAT and FQDESV (reference sequence). The table came from immunoSEQ multiplex PCR; TCRdb's copy has only in-frame clones and leaves some out. The data hold 130,000 to 150,000 clones, with 85% to 95% observed a single time. This rearrangement joins TRBV11-1 to TRBJ1-1, with TRBD1 matching 11 bases. Sequences were derived from unstimulated CD4+ T cells sorted from spleen or lymph node cells, sampled before intestinal transplant. This TCR was recovered from a human donor who received an intestinal transplant. The CDR3 region has the DNA TGTGCCAGCAGCCCGGACAGGGGGCAAACGACGGGCACTGAAGCTTTCTTT. Protein sequence: CASSPDRGQTTGTEAFF.